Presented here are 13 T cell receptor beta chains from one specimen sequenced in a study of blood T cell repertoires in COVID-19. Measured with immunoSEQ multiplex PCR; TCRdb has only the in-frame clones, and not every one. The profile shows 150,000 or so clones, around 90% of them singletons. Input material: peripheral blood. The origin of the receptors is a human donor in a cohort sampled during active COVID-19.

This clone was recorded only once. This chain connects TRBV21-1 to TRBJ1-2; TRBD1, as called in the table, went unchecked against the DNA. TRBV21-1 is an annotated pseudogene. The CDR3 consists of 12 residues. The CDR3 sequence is CASIPINYGYTF. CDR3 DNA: TGTGCCAGCATCCCCATCAACTATGGCTACACCTTC.

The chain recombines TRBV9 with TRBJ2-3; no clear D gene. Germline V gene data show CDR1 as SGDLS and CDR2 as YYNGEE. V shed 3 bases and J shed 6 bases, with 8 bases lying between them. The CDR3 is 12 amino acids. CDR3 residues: CASSAPSDTQYF. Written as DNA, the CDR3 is TGTGCCAGCAGCGCCCCGTCTGATACGCAGTATTTT.

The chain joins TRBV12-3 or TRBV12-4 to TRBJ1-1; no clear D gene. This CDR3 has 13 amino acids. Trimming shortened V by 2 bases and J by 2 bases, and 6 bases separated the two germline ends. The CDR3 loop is CASSLITNTEAFF. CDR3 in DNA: TGTGCCAGCAGTTTAATCACTAACACTGAAGCTTTCTTT.

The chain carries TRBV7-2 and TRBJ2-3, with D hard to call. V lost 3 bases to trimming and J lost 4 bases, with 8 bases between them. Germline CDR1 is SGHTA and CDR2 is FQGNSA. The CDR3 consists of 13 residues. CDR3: CASSFSPSDTQYF. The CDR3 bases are TGTGCCAGCAGCTTTTCCCCGTCAGATACGCAGTATTTT.

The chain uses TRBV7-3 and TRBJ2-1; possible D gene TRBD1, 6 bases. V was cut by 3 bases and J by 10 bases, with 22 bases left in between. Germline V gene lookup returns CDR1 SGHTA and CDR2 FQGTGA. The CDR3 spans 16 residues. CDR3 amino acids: CASSFLFSEPGTEQFF. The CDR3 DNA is TGTGCCAGCAGCTTTTTGTTTTCTGAACCCGGGACAGAGCAGTTCTTC. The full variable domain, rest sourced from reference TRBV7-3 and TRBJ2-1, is GAGVSQTPSNKVTEKGKYVELRCDPISGHTALYWYRQSLGQGPEFLIYFQGTGAADDSGLPNDRFFAVRPEGSVSTLKIQRTERGDSAVYLCASSFLFSEPGTEQFFGPGTRLTVL.

The CDR3 DNA sequence: TGTGCCTGGAGTGTACTAATCCGAGGGACAGGATATTACTCTGGAAACACCATATATTTT. Protein: CAWSVLIRGTGYYSGNTIYF. V is TRBV30 and J is TRBJ1-3, with 8 bases fitting TRBD1. V was pared by 0 bases and J by 0 bases, with 16 bases of the junction left unmatched. CDR3 length equals 20 residues. Germline values: CDR1 GTSNPN, CDR2 SVGIG (reference sequence).

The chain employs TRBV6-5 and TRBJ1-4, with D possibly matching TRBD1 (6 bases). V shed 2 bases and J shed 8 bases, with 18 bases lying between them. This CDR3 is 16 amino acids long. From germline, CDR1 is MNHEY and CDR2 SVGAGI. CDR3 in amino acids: CASSYAGAGEREKLFF. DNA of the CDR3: TGTGCCAGCAGTTACGCCGGGGCAGGGGAGAGGGAAAAACTGTTTTTT.

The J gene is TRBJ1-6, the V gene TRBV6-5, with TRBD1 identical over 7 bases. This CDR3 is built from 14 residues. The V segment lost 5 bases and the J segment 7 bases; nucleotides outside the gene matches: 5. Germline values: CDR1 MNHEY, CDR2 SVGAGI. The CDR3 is CASSPRQGNSPLHF. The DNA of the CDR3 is TGTGCCAGCAGTCCTCGACAGGGCAATTCACCCCTCCACTTT.

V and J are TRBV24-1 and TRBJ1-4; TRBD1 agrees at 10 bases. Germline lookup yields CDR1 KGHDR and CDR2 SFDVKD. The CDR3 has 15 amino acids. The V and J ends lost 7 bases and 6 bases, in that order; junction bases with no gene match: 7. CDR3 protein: CATSESGQGYEKLFF. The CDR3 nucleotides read TGTGCCACCAGCGAATCGGGACAGGGGTATGAAAAACTGTTTTTT.

The CDR3 bases are TGTGCCAGCAGCCAAGGGGCTAGCGGGGGCTACAATGAGCAGTTCTTC. Amino acid sequence: CASSQGASGGYNEQFF. This chain joins TRBV3-1 (or the pseudogene TRBV3-2) and TRBJ2-1, with TRBD2 matching 10 bases. This CDR3 region has 16 residues. V lost 1 base, J lost 3 bases, and 3 bases stayed unmatched. Germline lookup yields CDR1 LGHDT and CDR2 YNNKEL (reference sequence).

This chain's CDR3 is CASSPWTGGPQETQYF. CDR3 bases: TGTGCCAGCAGCCCCTGGACAGGAGGTCCGCAAGAGACCCAGTACTTC. This rearrangement joins TRBV5-4 to TRBJ2-5, with 7 nucleotides matching TRBD1. Germline V gene lookup returns CDR1 SGHNT and CDR2 YYREEE (reference sequence). V gave up 4 bases and J gave up 2 bases; unmatched junction bases: 11. This CDR3 region has 16 residues.

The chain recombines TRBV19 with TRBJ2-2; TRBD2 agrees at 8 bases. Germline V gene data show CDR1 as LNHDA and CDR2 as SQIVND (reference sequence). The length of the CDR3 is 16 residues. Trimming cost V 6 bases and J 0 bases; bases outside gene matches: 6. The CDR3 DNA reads TGTGCCAGTAGAAGGCGGGGGGTCACGAACACCGGGGAGCTGTTTTTT. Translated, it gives CASRRRGVTNTGELFF.

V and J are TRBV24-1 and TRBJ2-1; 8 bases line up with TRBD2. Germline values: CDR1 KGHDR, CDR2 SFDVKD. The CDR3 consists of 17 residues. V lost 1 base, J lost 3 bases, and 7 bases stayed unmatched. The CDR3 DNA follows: TGTGCCACCAGTGATTTTGGTCGGGGGGGAGTCTACAATGAGCAGTTCTTC. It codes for CATSDFGRGGVYNEQFF.